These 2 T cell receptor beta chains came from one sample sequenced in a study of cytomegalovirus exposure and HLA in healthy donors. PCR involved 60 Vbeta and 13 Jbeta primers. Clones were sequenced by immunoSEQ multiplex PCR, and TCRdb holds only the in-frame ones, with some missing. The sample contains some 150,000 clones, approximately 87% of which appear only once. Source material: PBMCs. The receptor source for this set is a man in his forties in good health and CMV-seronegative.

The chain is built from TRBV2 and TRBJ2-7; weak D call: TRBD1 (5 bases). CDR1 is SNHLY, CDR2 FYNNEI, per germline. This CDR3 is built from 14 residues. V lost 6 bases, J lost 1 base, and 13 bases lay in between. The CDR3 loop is CASSRQGSSYEQYF. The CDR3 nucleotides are TGTGCCAGCAGCAGGCAGGGCTCTTCCTACGAGCAGTACTTC.

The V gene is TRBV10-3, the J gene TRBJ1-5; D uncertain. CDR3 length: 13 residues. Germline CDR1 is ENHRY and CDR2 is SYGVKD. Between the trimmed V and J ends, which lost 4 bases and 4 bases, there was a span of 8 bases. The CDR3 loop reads CAISGRFNQPQHF. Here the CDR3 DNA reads TGTGCCATCAGTGGTCGTTTTAATCAGCCCCAGCATTTT.